Reported below is one T cell receptor beta chain. The entry originates in a study of human T cells and chemical hapten exposure. Germline CDR1 reads SGHVS; CDR2 reads FQNEAQ. CDR3 length: 16 amino acids. V lost 5 bases and J lost 3; bases outside the gene matches: 13. Extraction of total RNA was performed on unfractionated whole blood. Each CDR3 protein gets one entry after TCRdb re-called the 5' RACE reads with MiXCR. The table shows roughly 120,000 distinct CDR3 sequences, with around a fifth occurring only once. This receptor was taken from a human donor in good health. The rearrangement joins TRBV7-8 to TRBJ2-7; 7 positions match TRBD1. CDR3: CASSLRTGETLYEQYF. The CDR3 bases are TGTGCCAGCAGCCTAAGGACAGGAGAGACCCTCTACGAGCAGTACTTC.